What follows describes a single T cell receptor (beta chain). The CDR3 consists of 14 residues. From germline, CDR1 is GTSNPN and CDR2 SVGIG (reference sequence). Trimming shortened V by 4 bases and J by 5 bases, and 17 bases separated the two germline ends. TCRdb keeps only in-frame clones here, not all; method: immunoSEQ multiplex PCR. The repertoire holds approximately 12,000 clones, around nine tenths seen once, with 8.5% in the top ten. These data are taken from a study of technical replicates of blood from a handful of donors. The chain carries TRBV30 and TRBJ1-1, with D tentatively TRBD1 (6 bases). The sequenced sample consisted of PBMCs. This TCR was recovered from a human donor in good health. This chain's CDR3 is CAWKRNRVGTEAFF. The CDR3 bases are TGTGCCTGGAAGAGAAACAGGGTTGGTACTGAAGCTTTCTTT.